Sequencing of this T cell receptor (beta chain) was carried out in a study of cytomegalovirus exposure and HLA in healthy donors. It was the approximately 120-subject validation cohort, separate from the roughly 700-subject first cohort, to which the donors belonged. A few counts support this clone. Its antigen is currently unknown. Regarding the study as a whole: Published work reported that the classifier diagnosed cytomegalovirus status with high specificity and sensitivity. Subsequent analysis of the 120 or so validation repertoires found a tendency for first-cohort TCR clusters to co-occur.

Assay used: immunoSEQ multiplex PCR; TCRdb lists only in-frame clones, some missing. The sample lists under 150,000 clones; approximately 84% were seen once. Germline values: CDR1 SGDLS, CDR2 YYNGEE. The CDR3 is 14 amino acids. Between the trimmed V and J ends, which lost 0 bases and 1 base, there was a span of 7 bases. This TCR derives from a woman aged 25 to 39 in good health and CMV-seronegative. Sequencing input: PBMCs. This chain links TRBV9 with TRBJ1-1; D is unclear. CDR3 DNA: TGTGCCAGCAGCGTAGCTGGGCGGAACACTGAAGCTTTCTTT. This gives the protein CASSVAGRNTEAFF.